This is a list of T cell receptor beta chains from one sample in a study of blood T cell repertoires in COVID-19. Assay: immunoSEQ multiplex PCR; the TCRdb copy retains only in-frame clones and omits some. The sample includes about 200,000 clones, 65% to 90% seen only once; the top ten take 2.4%. The sample comprised peripheral blood. All receptors come from a woman aged 70-85 years with COVID-19, enrolled during active disease. CDR3s include the opening cysteine and the closing phenylalanine or tryptophan. Fields, in order: D gene, clone size, J gene, V gene, CDR3 DNA, CDR3 protein. The D gene is left open where the match is weak. Where a row states a size, it is once, few, many or the class of an expanded clone; other rows omit it.

d_gene: -
abundance: -
j_gene: TRBJ1-3
v_gene: TRBV5-1
CDR3nt: TGCGCCAGCAGCGTGTTAGGACTGAACTCTGGAAACACCATATATTTT
CDR3aa: CASSVLGLNSGNTIYF

d_gene: -
abundance: -
j_gene: TRBJ2-2
v_gene: TRBV30
CDR3nt: TGTGCCTGGAGGGGGCACACCGGGGAGCTGTTTTTT
CDR3aa: CAWRGHTGELFF

d_gene: -
abundance: -
j_gene: TRBJ2-3
v_gene: TRBV7-3
CDR3nt: TGTGCCAGCAGCCCTCAGGGGCCAGGAAGCACAGATACGCAGTATTTT
CDR3aa: CASSPQGPGSTDTQYF

d_gene: TRBD1
abundance: -
j_gene: TRBJ2-5
v_gene: TRBV19
CDR3nt: TGTGCCTCAATCTCCCAGGGGGCTGAGACCCAGTACTTC
CDR3aa: CASISQGAETQYF

d_gene: -
abundance: -
j_gene: TRBJ1-6
v_gene: TRBV11-2
CDR3nt: TGTGCCAGCAGCTCAGGGGTTAATTCACCCCTCCACTTT
CDR3aa: CASSSGVNSPLHF

d_gene: TRBD1
abundance: once
j_gene: TRBJ1-2
v_gene: TRBV7-6
CDR3nt: TGTGCCAGCAGCTCTCATTTCACAGGGGGTGGCGGCTACACCTTC
CDR3aa: CASSSHFTGGGGYTF

d_gene: -
abundance: -
j_gene: TRBJ2-7
v_gene: TRBV9
CDR3nt: TGTGCCAGCAGCGTAGACGGGGAGAGCTCCTACGAGCAGTACTTC
CDR3aa: CASSVDGESSYEQYF

d_gene: -
abundance: -
j_gene: TRBJ1-5
v_gene: TRBV5-6
CDR3nt: TGTGCCAGCAGCTTGGGTGGCAAACCCAGCAATCAGCCCCAGCATTTT
CDR3aa: CASSLGGKPSNQPQHF

d_gene: TRBD1
abundance: -
j_gene: TRBJ1-2
v_gene: TRBV7-2
CDR3nt: TGTGCCAGCAGCTATAAGACAGGGCCTAACTATGGCTACACCTTC
CDR3aa: CASSYKTGPNYGYTF

d_gene: TRBD1
abundance: -
j_gene: TRBJ1-2
v_gene: TRBV5-4
CDR3nt: TGTGCCAGCACCTCTAGGACAGGGGGCAACTATGGCTACACCTTC
CDR3aa: CASTSRTGGNYGYTF

d_gene: -
abundance: -
j_gene: TRBJ1-2
v_gene: TRBV5-1
CDR3nt: TGCGCCAGCAGCTTGGGACAGGCCAACTATGGCTACACCTTC
CDR3aa: CASSLGQANYGYTF

d_gene: TRBD2
abundance: -
j_gene: TRBJ2-7
v_gene: TRBV7-9
CDR3nt: TGTGCCAGCAGCTGGACTAGCGGGAGTGGCAGTGACGAGCAGTACTTC
CDR3aa: CASSWTSGSGSDEQYF

d_gene: TRBD1
abundance: few
j_gene: TRBJ2-7
v_gene: TRBV15
CDR3nt: TGTGCCACCAGCAGAGGCGGGACAGGGGAGCAGTACTTC
CDR3aa: CATSRGGTGEQYF

d_gene: -
abundance: many
j_gene: TRBJ2-7
v_gene: TRBV5-1
CDR3nt: TGCGCCAGCTCCTTTCATCAGGACAGTCCCTACGAGCAGTACTTC
CDR3aa: CASSFHQDSPYEQYF

d_gene: TRBD1
abundance: -
j_gene: TRBJ1-5
v_gene: TRBV19
CDR3nt: TGTGCCAGTAGCGCCGGGACAGGGGGCAGGAATCAGCCCCAGCATTTT
CDR3aa: CASSAGTGGRNQPQHF

d_gene: TRBD1
abundance: -
j_gene: TRBJ1-1
v_gene: TRBV5-4
CDR3nt: TGTGCCAGCAGCTTGAAAAGGACAGGGGGAATGAACACTGAAGCTTTCTTT
CDR3aa: CASSLKRTGGMNTEAFF

d_gene: -
abundance: -
j_gene: TRBJ2-1
v_gene: TRBV5-4
CDR3nt: TGTGCCAGCAGCTTGGCCCCTTACAATGAGCAGTTCTTC
CDR3aa: CASSLAPYNEQFF

d_gene: TRBD1
abundance: -
j_gene: TRBJ1-2
v_gene: TRBV15
CDR3nt: TGTGCCACCAGCAGCGACAGGGGGCGGGGTGGCTACACCTTC
CDR3aa: CATSSDRGRGGYTF

d_gene: TRBD1
abundance: few
j_gene: TRBJ1-2
v_gene: TRBV3-1/TRBV3-2
CDR3nt: TGTGCCAGCAGTGAAACAGGGGACATCTATGGCTACACCTTC
CDR3aa: CASSETGDIYGYTF

d_gene: TRBD2
abundance: -
j_gene: TRBJ2-6
v_gene: TRBV7-2
CDR3nt: TGTGCCAGCAGCTCATCTAGCGGGGAGATCTCTGGGGCCAACGTCCTGACTTTC
CDR3aa: CASSSSSGEISGANVLTF

d_gene: TRBD1
abundance: -
j_gene: TRBJ1-6
v_gene: TRBV2
CDR3nt: TGTGCCAGCAGTGAACCCGGACAGGGACTCTCACCCCTCCACTTT
CDR3aa: CASSEPGQGLSPLHF

d_gene: TRBD1
abundance: once
j_gene: TRBJ2-7
v_gene: TRBV6-5
CDR3nt: TGTGCCAGCAGCCGAGGGACAGGGCGCTCCTACGAGCAGTACTTC
CDR3aa: CASSRGTGRSYEQYF

d_gene: -
abundance: -
j_gene: TRBJ2-7
v_gene: TRBV11-3
CDR3nt: TGTGCCAGCAGCCCGCAGCTAGCGTTTCCCTACGAGCAGTACTTC
CDR3aa: CASSPQLAFPYEQYF

d_gene: TRBD1
abundance: once
j_gene: TRBJ2-7
v_gene: TRBV6-5
CDR3nt: TGTGCCAGCAGTTACGCGGACAGGGGGGGCTACGAGCAGTACTTC
CDR3aa: CASSYADRGGYEQYF

d_gene: TRBD1
abundance: -
j_gene: TRBJ1-6
v_gene: TRBV7-2
CDR3nt: TGTGCCAGCAGCTTAGGAGGGACAGGCCATTCACCCCTCCACTTT
CDR3aa: CASSLGGTGHSPLHF

d_gene: -
abundance: -
j_gene: TRBJ2-3
v_gene: TRBV19
CDR3nt: TGTGCCAGTAGTATAACTGGAGCTGGCACAGATACGCAGTATTTT
CDR3aa: CASSITGAGTDTQYF

d_gene: -
abundance: -
j_gene: TRBJ1-2
v_gene: TRBV28
CDR3nt: TGTGCCAGCAGTCCTCCTCCGACACAAGGGGGCTATGGCTACACCTTC
CDR3aa: CASSPPPTQGGYGYTF

d_gene: TRBD1
abundance: few
j_gene: TRBJ2-1
v_gene: TRBV5-1
CDR3nt: TGCGCCAGCAGCTTGGGAGGGACAGGGGGCGACAATGAGCAGTTCTTC
CDR3aa: CASSLGGTGGDNEQFF

d_gene: -
abundance: -
j_gene: TRBJ1-1
v_gene: TRBV11-3
CDR3nt: TGTGCCAGCAGCTTAAGCCCCAAGACTGAAGCTTTCTTT
CDR3aa: CASSLSPKTEAFF

d_gene: -
abundance: -
j_gene: TRBJ2-5
v_gene: TRBV7-9
CDR3nt: TGTGCCAGCAGCGTCGGGGGTCAAGAGACCCAGTACTTC
CDR3aa: CASSVGGQETQYF

d_gene: -
abundance: few
j_gene: TRBJ1-1
v_gene: TRBV19
CDR3nt: TGTGCCAGTAGTGTCGGTTTTCGGGTAAACACTGAAGCTTTCTTT
CDR3aa: CASSVGFRVNTEAFF

d_gene: -
abundance: -
j_gene: TRBJ2-5
v_gene: TRBV15
CDR3nt: TGTGCCACCAGCAGAGGGGGCGTCATTGAAGAGACCCAGTACTTC
CDR3aa: CATSRGGVIEETQYF

d_gene: TRBD1
abundance: -
j_gene: TRBJ2-6
v_gene: TRBV7-3
CDR3nt: TGTGCCAGCAGCTTAGCCGGGACAGGGGGCTTTGGGGCCAACGTCCTGACTTTC
CDR3aa: CASSLAGTGGFGANVLTF

d_gene: -
abundance: few
j_gene: TRBJ1-3
v_gene: TRBV7-2
CDR3nt: TGTGCCAGCAGCACTCTAGCGGCCGCTGGAAACACCATATATTTT
CDR3aa: CASSTLAAAGNTIYF

d_gene: -
abundance: -
j_gene: TRBJ2-2
v_gene: TRBV29-1
CDR3nt: TGCAGCGTTGACGACGGGAGGAACACCGGGGAGCTGTTTTTT
CDR3aa: CSVDDGRNTGELFF